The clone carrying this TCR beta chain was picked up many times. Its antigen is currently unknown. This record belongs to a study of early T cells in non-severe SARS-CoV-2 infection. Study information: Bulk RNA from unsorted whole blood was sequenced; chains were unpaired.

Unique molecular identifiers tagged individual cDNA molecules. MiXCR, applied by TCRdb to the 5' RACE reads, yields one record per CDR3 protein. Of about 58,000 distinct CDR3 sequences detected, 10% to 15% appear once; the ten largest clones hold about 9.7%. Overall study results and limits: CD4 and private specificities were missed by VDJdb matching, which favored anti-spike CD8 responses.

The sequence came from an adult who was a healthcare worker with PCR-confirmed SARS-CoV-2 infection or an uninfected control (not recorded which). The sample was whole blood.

Here the CDR3 reads CASTATLLAGLAKNIQYF. CDR3 in DNA: TGTGCCAGTACCGCCACCCTTTTAGCGGGACTAGCCAAAAACATTCAGTACTTC. This rearrangement joins TRBV19 to TRBJ2-4, with 8 bases identical to TRBD2. The CDR3 runs to 18 residues. V lost 7 bases and J lost 0; bases outside the gene matches: 14. CDR1 LNHDA and CDR2 SQIVND come from the germline V gene (reference sequence).